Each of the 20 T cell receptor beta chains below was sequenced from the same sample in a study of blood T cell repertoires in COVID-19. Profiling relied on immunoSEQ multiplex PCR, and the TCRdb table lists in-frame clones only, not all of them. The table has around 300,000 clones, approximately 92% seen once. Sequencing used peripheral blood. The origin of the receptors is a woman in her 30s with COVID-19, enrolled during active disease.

The CDR3 region has the DNA TGTGCCAGCAGCCTCCCCGGGACAGGGTACGAGCAGTACTTC. Protein product: CASSLPGTGYEQYF. The rearrangement joins TRBV7-9 to TRBJ2-7; TRBD1 agrees at 9 bases. With 5 bases clipped from V and 4 bases from J, the junction kept 6 bases outside the gene matches. CDR3 length equals 14 residues. Germline values: CDR1 SEHNR, CDR2 FQNEAQ (reference sequence).

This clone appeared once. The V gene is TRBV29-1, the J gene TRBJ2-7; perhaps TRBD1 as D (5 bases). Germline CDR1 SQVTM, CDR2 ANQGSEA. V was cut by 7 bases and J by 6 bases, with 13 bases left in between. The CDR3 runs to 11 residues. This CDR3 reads CSGKVGAEQYF. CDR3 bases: TGCAGCGGCAAAGTAGGGGCCGAGCAGTACTTC.

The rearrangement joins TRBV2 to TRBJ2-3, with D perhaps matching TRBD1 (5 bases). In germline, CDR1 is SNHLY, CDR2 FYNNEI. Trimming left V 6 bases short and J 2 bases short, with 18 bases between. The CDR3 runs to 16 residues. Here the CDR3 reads CASSEFEQVNTDTQYF. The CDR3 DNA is TGTGCCAGCAGCGAGTTCGAACAGGTGAACACAGATACGCAGTATTTT.

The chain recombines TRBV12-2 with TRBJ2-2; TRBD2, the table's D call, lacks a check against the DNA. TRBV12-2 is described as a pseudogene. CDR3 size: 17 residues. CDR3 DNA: TGTGCAAGTCGCTTAGATGAAAGACTCGCGAACACCGGGGAGCTGTTTTTT. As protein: CASRLDERLANTGELFF.

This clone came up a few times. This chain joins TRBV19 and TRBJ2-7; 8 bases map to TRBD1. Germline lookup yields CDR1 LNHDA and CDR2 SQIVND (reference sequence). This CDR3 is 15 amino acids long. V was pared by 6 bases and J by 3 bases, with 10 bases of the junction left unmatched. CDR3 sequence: CASRTTGTGLYEQYF. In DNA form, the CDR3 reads TGTGCCAGTAGAACCACCGGGACAGGACTCTACGAGCAGTACTTC. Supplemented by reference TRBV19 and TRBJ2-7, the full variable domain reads DGGITQSPKYLFRKEGQNVTLSCEQNLNHDAMYWYRQDPGQGLRLIYYSQIVNDFQKGDIAEGYSVSREKKESFPLTVTSAQKNPTAFYLCASRTTGTGLYEQYFGPGTRLTVT.

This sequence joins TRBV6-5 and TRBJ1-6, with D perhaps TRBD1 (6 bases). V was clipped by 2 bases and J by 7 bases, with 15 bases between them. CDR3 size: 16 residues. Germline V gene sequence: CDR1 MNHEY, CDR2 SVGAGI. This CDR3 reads CASSYIGRGLNSPLHF. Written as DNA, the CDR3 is TGTGCCAGCAGTTACATTGGCAGGGGCCTAAATTCACCCCTCCACTTT.

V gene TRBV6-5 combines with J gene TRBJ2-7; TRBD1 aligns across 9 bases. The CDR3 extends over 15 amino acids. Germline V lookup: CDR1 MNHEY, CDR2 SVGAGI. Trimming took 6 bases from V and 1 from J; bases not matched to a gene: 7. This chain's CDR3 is CASSVEQGASYEQYF. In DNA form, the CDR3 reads TGTGCCAGCAGCGTCGAACAGGGGGCGTCCTACGAGCAGTACTTC.

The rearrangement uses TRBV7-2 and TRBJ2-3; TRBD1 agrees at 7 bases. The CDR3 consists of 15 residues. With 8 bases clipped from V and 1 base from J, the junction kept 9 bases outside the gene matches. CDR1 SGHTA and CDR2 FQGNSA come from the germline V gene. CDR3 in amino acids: CASVRTGQRTDTQYF. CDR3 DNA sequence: TGTGCCAGCGTAAGAACGGGACAGCGCACAGATACGCAGTATTTT.

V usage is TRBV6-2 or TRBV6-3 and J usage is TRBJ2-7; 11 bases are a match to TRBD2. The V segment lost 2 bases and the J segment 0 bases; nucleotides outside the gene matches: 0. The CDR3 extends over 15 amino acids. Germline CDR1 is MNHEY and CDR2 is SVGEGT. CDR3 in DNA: TGTGCCAGCAGTTACACTAGCGGGAGCTCCTACGAGCAGTACTTC. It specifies CASSYTSGSSYEQYF.

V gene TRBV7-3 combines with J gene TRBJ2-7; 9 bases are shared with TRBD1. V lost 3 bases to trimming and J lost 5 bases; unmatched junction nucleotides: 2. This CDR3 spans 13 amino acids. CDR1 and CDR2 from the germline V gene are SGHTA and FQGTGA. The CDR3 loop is CASSLDRGDEQYF. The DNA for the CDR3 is TGTGCCAGCAGCTTGGACAGGGGCGACGAGCAGTACTTC.

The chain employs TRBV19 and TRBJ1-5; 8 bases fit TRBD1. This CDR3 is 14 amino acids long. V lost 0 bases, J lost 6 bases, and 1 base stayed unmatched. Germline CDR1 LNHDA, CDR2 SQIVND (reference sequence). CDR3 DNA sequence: TGTGCCAGTAGTATAGAACAGGGGGGTCAGCCCCAGCATTTT. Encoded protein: CASSIEQGGQPQHF.

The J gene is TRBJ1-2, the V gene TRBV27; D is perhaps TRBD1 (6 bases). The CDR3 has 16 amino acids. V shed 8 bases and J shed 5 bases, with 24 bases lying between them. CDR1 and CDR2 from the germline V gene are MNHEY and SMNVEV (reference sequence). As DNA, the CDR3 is TGTGCCAGCCAAGGAACCGGGACAAGAGTTTCTTATGGCTACACCTTC. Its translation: CASQGTGTRVSYGYTF.

CDR3: CASSDRARTDTQYF. The CDR3 DNA reads as TGTGCCAGCAGCGACAGAGCTAGGACAGATACGCAGTATTTT. The chain has TRBV7-9 and TRBJ2-3, with D perhaps TRBD1 (5 bases). This CDR3 contains 14 residues. The V end lost 5 bases, the J end lost 3 bases, and 12 bases lay between the germline ends. Per germline, CDR1 SEHNR and CDR2 FQNEAQ (reference sequence).

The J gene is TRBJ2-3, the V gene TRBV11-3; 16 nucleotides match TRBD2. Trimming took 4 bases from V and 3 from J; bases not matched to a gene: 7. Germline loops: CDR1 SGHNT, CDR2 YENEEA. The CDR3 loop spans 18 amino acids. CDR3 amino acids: CASSSGLAGGPLTDTQYF. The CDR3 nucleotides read TGTGCCAGCAGCTCGGGACTAGCGGGAGGGCCTCTTACAGATACGCAGTATTTT.

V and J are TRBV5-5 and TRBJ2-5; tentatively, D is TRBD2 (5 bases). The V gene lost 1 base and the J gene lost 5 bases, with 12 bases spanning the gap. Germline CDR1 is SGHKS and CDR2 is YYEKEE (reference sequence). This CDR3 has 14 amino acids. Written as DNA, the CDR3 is TGTGCCAGCAGCTTGTGGAGAGGCGGGGAGACCCAGTACTTC. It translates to CASSLWRGGETQYF. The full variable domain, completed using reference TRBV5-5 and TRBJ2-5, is DAGVTQSPTHLIKTRGQQVTLRCSPISGHKSVSWYQQVLGQGPQFIFQYYEKEERGRGNFPDRFSARQFPNYSSELNVNALLLGDSALYLCASSLWRGGETQYFGPGTRLLVL.

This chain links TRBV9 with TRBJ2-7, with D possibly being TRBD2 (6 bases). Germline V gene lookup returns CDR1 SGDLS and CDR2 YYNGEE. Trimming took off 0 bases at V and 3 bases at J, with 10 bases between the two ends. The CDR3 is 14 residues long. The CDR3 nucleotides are TGTGCCAGCAGCGTAGGACTAGGAGGCTACGAGCAGTACTTC. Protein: CASSVGLGGYEQYF. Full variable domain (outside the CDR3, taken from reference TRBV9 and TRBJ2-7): DSGVTQTPKHLITATGQRVTLRCSPRSGDLSVYWYQQSLDQGLQFLIQYYNGEERAKGNILERFSAQQFPDLHSELNLSSLELGDSALYFCASSVGLGGYEQYFGPGTRLTVT.

CDR3 nucleotide sequence: TGTGCCAGCAGCTCGACAGGGGGAAATAATTCACCCCTCCACTTT. It yields the protein CASSSTGGNNSPLHF. V usage is TRBV7-8 and J usage is TRBJ1-6; 9 bases are a match to TRBD1. Trimming took 4 bases from V and 5 from J; bases not matched to a gene: 3. Germline V gene sequence: CDR1 SGHVS, CDR2 FQNEAQ. The CDR3 consists of 15 residues.

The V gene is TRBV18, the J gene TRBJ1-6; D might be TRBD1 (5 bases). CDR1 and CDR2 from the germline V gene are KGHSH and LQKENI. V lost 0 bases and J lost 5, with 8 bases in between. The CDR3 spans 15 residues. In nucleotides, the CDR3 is TGTGCCAGCTCACCACCCCAGGGAAATAATTCACCCCTCCACTTT. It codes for CASSPPQGNNSPLHF.

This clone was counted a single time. For the CDR3, the DNA is TGCGCCAGCAGCTTGGCAGCGCTCTCCTACAATGAGCAGTTCTTC. This gives the protein CASSLAALSYNEQFF. The chain employs TRBV5-1 and TRBJ2-1; D is uncertain. Trimming stripped 0 bases from V and 0 bases from J, with 7 bases between. Germline CDR1 reads SGHRS; CDR2 reads YFSETQ. This CDR3 has 15 residues.

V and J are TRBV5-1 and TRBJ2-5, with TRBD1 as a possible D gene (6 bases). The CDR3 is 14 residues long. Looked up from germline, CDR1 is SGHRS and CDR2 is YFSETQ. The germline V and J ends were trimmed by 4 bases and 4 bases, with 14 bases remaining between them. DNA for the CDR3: TGCGCCAGCAGCGCAACAGGGTTCGGAGAGACCCAGTACTTC. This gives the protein CASSATGFGETQYF.